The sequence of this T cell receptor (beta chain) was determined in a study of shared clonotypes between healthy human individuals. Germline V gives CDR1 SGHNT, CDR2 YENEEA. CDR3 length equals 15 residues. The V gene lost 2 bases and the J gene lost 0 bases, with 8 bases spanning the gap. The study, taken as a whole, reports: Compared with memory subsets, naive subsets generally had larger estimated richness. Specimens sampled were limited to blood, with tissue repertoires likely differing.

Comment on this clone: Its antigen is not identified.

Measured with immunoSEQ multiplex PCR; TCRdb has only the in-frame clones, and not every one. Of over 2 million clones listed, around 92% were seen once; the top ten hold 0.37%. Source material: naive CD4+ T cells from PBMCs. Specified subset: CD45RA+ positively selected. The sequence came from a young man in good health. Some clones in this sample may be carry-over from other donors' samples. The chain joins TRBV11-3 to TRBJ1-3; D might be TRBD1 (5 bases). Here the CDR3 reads CASSLRGGSGNTIYF. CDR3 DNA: TGTGCCAGCAGCTTACGGGGGGGCTCTGGAAACACCATATATTTT. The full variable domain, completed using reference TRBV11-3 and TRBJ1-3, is EAGVVQSPRYKIIEKKQPVAFWCNPISGHNTLYWYLQNLGQGPELLIRYENEEAVDDSQLPKDRFSAERLKGVDSTLKIQPAELGDSAVYLCASSLRGGSGNTIYFGEGSWLTVV.